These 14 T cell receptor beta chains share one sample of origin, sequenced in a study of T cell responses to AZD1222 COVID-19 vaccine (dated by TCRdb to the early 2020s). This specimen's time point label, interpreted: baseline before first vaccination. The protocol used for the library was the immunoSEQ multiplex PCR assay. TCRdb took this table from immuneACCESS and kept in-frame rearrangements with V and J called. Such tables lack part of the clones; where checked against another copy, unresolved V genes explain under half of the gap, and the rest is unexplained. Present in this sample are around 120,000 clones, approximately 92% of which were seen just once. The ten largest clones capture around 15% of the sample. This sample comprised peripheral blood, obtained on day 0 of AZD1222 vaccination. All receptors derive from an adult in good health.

The DNA of the CDR3 is TGTGCCAGCAGTTTAGAATCGTCCTCGGATGAGCAGTTCTTC. This translates into CASSLESSSDEQFF. The V gene is TRBV28, the J gene TRBJ2-1; D gene unclear. Trimming left V 2 bases short and J 8 bases short, with 13 bases between. The CDR3 consists of 14 residues. Germline CDR1 MDHEN, CDR2 SYDVKM.

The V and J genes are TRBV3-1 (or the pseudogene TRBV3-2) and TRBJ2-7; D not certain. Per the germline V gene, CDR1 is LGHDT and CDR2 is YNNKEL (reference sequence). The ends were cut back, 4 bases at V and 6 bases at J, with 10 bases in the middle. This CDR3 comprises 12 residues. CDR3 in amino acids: CASSPRVSEQYF. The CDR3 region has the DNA TGTGCCAGCAGCCCTCGGGTGAGCGAGCAGTACTTC.

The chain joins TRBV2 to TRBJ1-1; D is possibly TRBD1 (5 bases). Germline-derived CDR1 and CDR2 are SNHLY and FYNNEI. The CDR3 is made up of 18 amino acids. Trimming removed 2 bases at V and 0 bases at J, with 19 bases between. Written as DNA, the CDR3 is TGTGCCAGCAGTGAACGGTATATTTTTACAGGCATGAACACTGAAGCTTTCTTT. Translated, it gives CASSERYIFTGMNTEAFF.

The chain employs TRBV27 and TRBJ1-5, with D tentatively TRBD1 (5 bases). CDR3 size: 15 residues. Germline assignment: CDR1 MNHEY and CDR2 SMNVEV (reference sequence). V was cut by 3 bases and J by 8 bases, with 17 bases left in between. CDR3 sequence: CASSLEGTGGEPQHF. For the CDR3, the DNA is TGTGCCAGCAGTTTGGAGGGGACGGGAGGAGAGCCCCAGCATTTT.

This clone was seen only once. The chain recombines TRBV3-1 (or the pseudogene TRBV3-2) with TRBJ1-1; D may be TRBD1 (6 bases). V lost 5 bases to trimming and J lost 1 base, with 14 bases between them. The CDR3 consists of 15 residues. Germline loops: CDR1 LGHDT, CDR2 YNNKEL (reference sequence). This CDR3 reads CASSYRTDKNTEAFF. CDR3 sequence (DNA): TGTGCCAGCAGCTACCGGACAGACAAGAACACTGAAGCTTTCTTT.

CDR3 nucleotides: TGTGCCAGCACCACCCGGGGCCTGCTTTATGTAAAGCAGTACTTC. It specifies CASTTRGLLYVKQYF. V is TRBV6-5 and J is TRBJ2-7; TRBD1 or TRBD2 may be the D gene (5 bases each). The CDR3 has 15 amino acids. V dropped 7 bases and J dropped 8 bases, with 24 bases sitting between them. Germline-derived CDR1 and CDR2 are MNHEY and SVGAGI.

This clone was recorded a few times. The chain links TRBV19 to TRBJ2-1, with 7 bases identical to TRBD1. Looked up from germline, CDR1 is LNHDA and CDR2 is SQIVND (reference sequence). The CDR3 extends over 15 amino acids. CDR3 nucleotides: TGTGCTCTCCCACGCAGAAAGGGGGCCCACAATGAGCAGTTCTTC. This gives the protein CALPRRKGAHNEQFF. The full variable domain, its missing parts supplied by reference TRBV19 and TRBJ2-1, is DGGITQSPKYLFRKEGQNVTLSCEQNLNHDAMYWYRQDPGQGLRLIYYSQIVNDFQKGDIAEGYSVSREKKESFPLTVTSAQKNPTAFYLCALPRRKGAHNEQFFGPGTRLTVL.

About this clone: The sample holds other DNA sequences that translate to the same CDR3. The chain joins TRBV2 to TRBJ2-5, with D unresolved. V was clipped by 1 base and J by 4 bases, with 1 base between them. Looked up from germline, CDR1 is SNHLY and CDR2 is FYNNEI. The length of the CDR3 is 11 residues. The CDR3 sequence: CASSEGETQYF. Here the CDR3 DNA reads TGTGCCAGCAGTGAAGGAGAGACCCAGTACTTC.

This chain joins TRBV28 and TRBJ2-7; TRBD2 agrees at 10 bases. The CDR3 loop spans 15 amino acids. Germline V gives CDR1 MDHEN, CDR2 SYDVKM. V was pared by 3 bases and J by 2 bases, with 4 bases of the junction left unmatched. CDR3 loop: CASSFLLAGAYEQYF. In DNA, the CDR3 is TGTGCCAGCAGTTTTCTCCTAGCGGGGGCCTACGAGCAGTACTTC.

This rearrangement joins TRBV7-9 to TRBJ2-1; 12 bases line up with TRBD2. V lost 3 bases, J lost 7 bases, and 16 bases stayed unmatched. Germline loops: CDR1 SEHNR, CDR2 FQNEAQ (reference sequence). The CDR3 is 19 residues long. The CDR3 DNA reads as TGTGCCAGCAGCTTCTGGGACCCTAGCGGGAGGGCCGGTTGGAATGAGCAGTTCTTC. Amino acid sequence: CASSFWDPSGRAGWNEQFF.

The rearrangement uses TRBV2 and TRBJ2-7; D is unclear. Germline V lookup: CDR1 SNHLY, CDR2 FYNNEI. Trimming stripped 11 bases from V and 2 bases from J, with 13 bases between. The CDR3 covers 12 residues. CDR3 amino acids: CAFVGPTYEQYF. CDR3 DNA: TGTGCCTTCGTGGGCCCAACCTACGAGCAGTACTTC.

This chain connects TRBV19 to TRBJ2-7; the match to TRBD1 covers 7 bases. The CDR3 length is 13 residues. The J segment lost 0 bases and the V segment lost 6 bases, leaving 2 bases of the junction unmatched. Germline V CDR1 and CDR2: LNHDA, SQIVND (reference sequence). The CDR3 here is CASSAGGSYEQYF. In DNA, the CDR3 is TGTGCCAGTAGCGCAGGGGGCTCCTACGAGCAGTACTTC.

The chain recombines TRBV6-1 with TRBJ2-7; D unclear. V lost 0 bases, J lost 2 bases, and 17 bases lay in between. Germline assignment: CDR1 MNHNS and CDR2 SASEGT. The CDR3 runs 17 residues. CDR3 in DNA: TGTGCCAGCAGTGAAGCGCGTCCCTCAGGAATAACCTACGAGCAGTACTTC. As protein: CASSEARPSGITYEQYF.

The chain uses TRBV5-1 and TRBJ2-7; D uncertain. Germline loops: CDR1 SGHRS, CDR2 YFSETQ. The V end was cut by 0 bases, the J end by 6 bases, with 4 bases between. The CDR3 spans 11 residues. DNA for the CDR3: TGCGCCAGCAGCTTGGAGCGCGAGCAGTACTTC. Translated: CASSLEREQYF.